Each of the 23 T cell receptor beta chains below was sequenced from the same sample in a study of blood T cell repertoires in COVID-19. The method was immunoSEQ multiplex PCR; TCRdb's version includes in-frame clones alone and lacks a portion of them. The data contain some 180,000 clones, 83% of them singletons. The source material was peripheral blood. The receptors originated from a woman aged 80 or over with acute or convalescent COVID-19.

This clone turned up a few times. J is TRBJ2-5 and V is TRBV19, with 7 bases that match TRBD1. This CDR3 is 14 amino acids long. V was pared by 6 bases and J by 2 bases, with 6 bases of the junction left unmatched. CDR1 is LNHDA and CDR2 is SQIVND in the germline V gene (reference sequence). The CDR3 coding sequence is TGTGCCAGTAGCCGGGACAGTGCACAAGAGACCCAGTACTTC. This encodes CASSRDSAQETQYF.

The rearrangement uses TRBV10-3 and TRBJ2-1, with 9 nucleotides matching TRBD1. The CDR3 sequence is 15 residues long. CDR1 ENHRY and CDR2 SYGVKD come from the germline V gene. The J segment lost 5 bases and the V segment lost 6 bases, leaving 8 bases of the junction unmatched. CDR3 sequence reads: CAISMDRGPDNEQFF. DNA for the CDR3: TGTGCCATCAGCATGGACAGGGGCCCGGACAATGAGCAGTTCTTC.

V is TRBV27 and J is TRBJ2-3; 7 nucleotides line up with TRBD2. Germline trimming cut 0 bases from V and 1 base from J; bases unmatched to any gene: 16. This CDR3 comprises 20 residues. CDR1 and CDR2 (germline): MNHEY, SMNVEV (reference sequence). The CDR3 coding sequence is TGTGCCAGCAGTTTATCGGGGTTGGGGTCGGGGGGTTTTGGCACAGATACGCAGTATTTT. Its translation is CASSLSGLGSGGFGTDTQYF.

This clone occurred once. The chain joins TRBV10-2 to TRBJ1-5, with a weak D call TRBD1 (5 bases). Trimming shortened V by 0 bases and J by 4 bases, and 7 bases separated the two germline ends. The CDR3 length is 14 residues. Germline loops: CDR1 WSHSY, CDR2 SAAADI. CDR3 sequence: CASSESGPNQPQHF. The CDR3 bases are TGCGCCAGCAGTGAGTCGGGGCCGAATCAGCCCCAGCATTTT.

The CDR3 here is CATNPATGVNQPQHF. DNA for the CDR3: TGTGCCACCAATCCCGCGACAGGGGTGAATCAGCCCCAGCATTTT. This rearrangement joins TRBV24-1 to TRBJ1-5; 8 bases are a match to TRBD1. CDR1 and CDR2 (germline): KGHDR, SFDVKD. V shed 8 bases, J shed 4 bases, and the junction held 9 bases outside the gene matches. This CDR3 has 15 residues.

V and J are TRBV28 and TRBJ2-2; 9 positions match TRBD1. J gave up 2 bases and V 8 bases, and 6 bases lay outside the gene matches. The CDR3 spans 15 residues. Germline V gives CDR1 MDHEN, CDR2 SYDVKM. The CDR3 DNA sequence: TGTGCCAGCCGACGGGACAGGGTAAACACCGGGGAGCTGTTTTTT. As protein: CASRRDRVNTGELFF.

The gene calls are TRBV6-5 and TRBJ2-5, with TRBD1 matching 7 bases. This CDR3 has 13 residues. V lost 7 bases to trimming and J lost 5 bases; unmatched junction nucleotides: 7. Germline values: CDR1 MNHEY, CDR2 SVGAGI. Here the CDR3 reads CASTRTGVETQYF. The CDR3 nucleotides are TGTGCCAGCACCCGTACAGGGGTGGAGACCCAGTACTTC.

CDR3 protein: CASSFPSGGTGELFF. The CDR3 coding sequence is TGTGCCAGCAGTTTCCCCAGCGGGGGCACCGGGGAGCTGTTTTTT. The chain couples TRBV27 to TRBJ2-2; TRBD2 matches 8 bases. CDR1 MNHEY and CDR2 SMNVEV come from the germline V gene (reference sequence). After removal of 3 bases from V and 4 bases from J, the junction contained 4 bases not matched to a gene. The CDR3 runs 15 residues.

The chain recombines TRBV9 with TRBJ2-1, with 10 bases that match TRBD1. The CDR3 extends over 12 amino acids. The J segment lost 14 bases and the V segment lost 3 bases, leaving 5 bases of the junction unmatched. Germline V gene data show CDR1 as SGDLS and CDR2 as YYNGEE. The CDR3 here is CASSGQGAGEFF. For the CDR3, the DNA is TGTGCCAGCAGCGGACAGGGGGCGGGGGAGTTCTTC.

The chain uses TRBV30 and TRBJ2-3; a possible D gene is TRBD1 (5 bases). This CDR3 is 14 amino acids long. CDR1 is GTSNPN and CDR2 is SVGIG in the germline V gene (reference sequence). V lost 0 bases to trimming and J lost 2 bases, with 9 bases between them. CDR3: CAWSVGVSTDTQYF. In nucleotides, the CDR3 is TGTGCCTGGAGTGTAGGGGTATCCACAGATACGCAGTATTTT.

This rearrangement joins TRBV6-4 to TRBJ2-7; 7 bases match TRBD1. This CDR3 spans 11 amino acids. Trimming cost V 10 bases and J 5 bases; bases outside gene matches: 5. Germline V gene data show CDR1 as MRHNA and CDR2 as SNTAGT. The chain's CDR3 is CATGQAHEQYF. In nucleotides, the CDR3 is TGTGCCACCGGACAGGCCCACGAGCAGTACTTC.

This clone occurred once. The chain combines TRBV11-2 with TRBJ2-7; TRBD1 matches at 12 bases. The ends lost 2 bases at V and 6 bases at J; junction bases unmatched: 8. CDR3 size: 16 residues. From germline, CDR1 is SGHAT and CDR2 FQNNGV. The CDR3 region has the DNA TGTGCCAGCAGCTTACCTCCGGGACAGGGGGCGGGCGAGCAGTACTTC. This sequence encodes CASSLPPGQGAGEQYF.

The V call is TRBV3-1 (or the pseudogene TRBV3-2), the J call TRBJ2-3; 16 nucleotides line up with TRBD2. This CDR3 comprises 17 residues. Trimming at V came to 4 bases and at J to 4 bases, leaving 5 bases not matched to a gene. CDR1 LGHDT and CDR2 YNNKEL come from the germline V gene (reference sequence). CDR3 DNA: TGTGCCAGCAGCCCCGGGACTAGCGGGGGGGCGGCAGATACGCAGTATTTT. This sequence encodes CASSPGTSGGAADTQYF.

Here the CDR3 DNA reads TGTGCCAGCAGGCCCCAGGGGGCGAGGGAGCAGTACTTC. This codes for CASRPQGAREQYF. The genes are TRBV6-5 and TRBJ2-7; the match to TRBD1 covers 8 bases. Germline CDR1 reads MNHEY; CDR2 reads SVGAGI. The CDR3 extends over 13 amino acids. Trimming cost V 6 bases and J 7 bases; bases outside gene matches: 8.

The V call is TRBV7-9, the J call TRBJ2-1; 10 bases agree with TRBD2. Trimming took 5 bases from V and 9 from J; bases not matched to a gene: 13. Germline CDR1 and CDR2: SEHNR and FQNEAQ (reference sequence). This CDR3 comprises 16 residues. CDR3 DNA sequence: TGTGCCAGCAGCCCCAGAGGACTAGCGGCGGGTTCTGAGCAGTTCTTC. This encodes CASSPRGLAAGSEQFF.

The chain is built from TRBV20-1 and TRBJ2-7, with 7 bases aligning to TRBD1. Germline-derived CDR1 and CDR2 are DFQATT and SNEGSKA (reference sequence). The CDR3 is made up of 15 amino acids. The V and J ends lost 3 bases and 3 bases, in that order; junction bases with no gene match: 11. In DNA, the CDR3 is TGCAGTGCTAGTCCCTTACAGGGGTTTCTCTACGAGCAGTACTTC. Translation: CSASPLQGFLYEQYF.

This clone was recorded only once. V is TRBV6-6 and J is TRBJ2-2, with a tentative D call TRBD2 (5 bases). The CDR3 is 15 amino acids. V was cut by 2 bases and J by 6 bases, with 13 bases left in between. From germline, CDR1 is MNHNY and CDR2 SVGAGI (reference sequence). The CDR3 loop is CASSYPDFPPGELFF. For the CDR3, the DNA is TGTGCCAGCAGTTACCCGGACTTCCCACCCGGGGAGCTGTTTTTT.

The CDR3 region has the DNA TGTGCCAGCAGCCAAGGCACCGGGACAGAGAATCAGCCCCAGCATTTT. It encodes CASSQGTGTENQPQHF. J is TRBJ1-5 and V is TRBV3-1 (or the pseudogene TRBV3-2); the match to TRBD1 covers 7 bases. The V and J ends lost 1 base and 4 bases, in that order; junction bases with no gene match: 7. The CDR3 length is 16 residues. CDR1 is LGHDT and CDR2 is YNNKEL in the germline V gene (reference sequence).

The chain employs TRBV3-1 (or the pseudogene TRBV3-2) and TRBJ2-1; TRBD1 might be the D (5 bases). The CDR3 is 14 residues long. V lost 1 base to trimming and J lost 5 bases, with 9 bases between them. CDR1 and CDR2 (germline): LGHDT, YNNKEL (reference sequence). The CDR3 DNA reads TGTGCCAGCAGCCAAGTAAGGGGTGACAATGAGCAGTTCTTC. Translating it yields CASSQVRGDNEQFF.

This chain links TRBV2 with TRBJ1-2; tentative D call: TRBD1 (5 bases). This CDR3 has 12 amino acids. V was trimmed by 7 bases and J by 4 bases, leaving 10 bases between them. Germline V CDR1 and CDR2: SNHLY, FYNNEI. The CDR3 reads CASTEGIYGYTF. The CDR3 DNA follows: TGTGCCAGCACGGAGGGGATCTATGGCTACACCTTC. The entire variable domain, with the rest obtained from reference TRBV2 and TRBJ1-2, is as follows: EPEVTQTPSHQVTQMGQEVILRCVPISNHLYFYWYRQILGQKVEFLVSFYNNEISEKSEIFDDQFSVERPDGSNFTLKIRSTKLEDSAMYFCASTEGIYGYTFGSGTRLTVV.

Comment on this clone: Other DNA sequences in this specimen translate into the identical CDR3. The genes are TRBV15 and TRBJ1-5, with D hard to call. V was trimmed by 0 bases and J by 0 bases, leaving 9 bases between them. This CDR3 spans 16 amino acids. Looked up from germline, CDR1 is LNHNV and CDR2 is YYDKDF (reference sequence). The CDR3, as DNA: TGTGCCACCAGCAGAGATCGTAGTGATAGCAATCAGCCCCAGCATTTT. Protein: CATSRDRSDSNQPQHF. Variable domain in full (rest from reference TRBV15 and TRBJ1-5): DAMVIQNPRYQVTQFGKPVTLSCSQTLNHNVMYWYQQKSSQAPKLLFHYYDKDFNNEADTPDNFQSRRPNTSFCFLDIRSPGLGDTAMYLCATSRDRSDSNQPQHFGDGTRLSIL.

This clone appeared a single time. The CDR3 loop is CASSDPGTGNLQHF. The CDR3 coding sequence is TGTGCCAGCAGTGATCCCGGGACAGGCAATTTACAGCATTTT. The chain recombines TRBV2 with TRBJ1-5; 8 bases fit TRBD1. V lost 3 bases and J lost 13; bases outside the gene matches: 11. The germline V gene encodes CDR1 SNHLY and CDR2 FYNNEI. The CDR3 has 14 residues.

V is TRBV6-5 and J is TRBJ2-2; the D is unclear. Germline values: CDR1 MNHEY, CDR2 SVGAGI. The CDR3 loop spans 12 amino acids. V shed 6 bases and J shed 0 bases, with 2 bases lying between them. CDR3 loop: CASSTNTGELFF. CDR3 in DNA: TGTGCCAGCAGCACGAACACCGGGGAGCTGTTTTTT.